The 23 T cell receptor beta chains below were found in one sample sequenced in a study of T-cell reconstitution after alpha-beta-depleted transplantation in children. For TCRbeta, the library was prepared with unique molecular identifiers. Using its own MiXCR run on the PCR reads, TCRdb lists one record per CDR3 protein. The repertoire holds around 490,000 distinct CDR3 sequences, with 9.5% to 12% as singletons. The material was PBMCs, mostly from graft donor cells, obtained 180 days after TCRalphabeta/CD19-depleted stem cell transplant. The receptors derive from a female patient between 2 and 15 years old who had a stem cell transplant for aplastic anemia, so the T cells may come from the graft donor.

Note on this clonotype: No DNA is shown, since the ends of the CDR3 on it are uncertain; the CDR3 is the one TCRdb lists. This chain uses TRBV28 with TRBJ1-4; TRBD1, the table's D call, was not compared with the DNA. The CDR3 is 14 residues long, counting both termini. The germline gives CDR1 MDHEN, CDR2 SYDVKM. CDR3 sequence: CASSTSGRGKSLFF.

The rearrangement uses TRBV7-2 and TRBJ2-5; 9 positions match TRBD1. V shed 4 bases and J 2 bases; nucleotides not matched to a gene: 5. CDR1 SGHTA and CDR2 FQGNSA come from the germline V gene. This CDR3 comprises 15 residues. CDR3 DNA sequence: TGTGCCAGCAGCTCGCCCGACAGGGGGCAAGAGACCCAGTACTTC. This encodes CASSSPDRGQETQYF. Full variable domain (rest looked up from reference TRBV7-2 and TRBJ2-5): GAGVSQSPSNKVTEKGKDVELRCDPISGHTALYWYRQSLGQGLEFLIYFQGNSAPDKSGLPSDRFSAERTGGSVSTLTIQRTQQEDSAVYLCASSSPDRGQETQYFGPGTRLLVL.

This clonotype was recorded many times. This rearrangement joins TRBV29-1 to TRBJ2-1; D gene unclear. The germline V gene encodes CDR1 SQVTM and CDR2 ANQGSEA. The CDR3 is made up of 12 amino acids. The ends were cut back, 3 bases at V and 6 bases at J, with 9 bases in the middle. The CDR3 spells CSVDRSGNEQFF. For the CDR3, the DNA is TGCAGCGTTGATAGATCTGGCAATGAGCAGTTCTTC.

This sequence joins TRBV25-1 and TRBJ2-2; possible D gene TRBD1, 6 bases. Trimming shortened V by 9 bases and J by 5 bases, and 16 bases separated the two germline ends. The CDR3 runs to 14 residues. Germline V gene lookup returns CDR1 MGHDK and CDR2 SYGVNS. CDR3 residues: CASSWDIFTGELFF. CDR3 in DNA: TGTGCCAGTTCGTGGGACATCTTTACCGGGGAGCTGTTTTTT. Based on the CDR3 plus reference TRBV25-1 and TRBJ2-2, the full variable domain is EADIYQTPRYLVIGTGKKITLECSQTMGHDKMYWYQQDPGMELHLIHYSYGVNSTEKGDLSSESTVSRIRTEHFPLTLESARPSHTSQYLCASSWDIFTGELFFGEGSRLTVL.

The chain employs TRBV5-6 and TRBJ2-7; 9 bases map to TRBD2. Germline CDR1 is SGHDT and CDR2 is YYEEEE. Unmatched junction bases numbered 8, after V lost 8 bases and J lost 2 bases. This CDR3 region has 14 residues. CDR3 nucleotide sequence: TGTGCCAGGAGCCCCGGCGGGAGGGCCTACGAGCAGTACTTC. It yields the protein CARSPGGRAYEQYF.

There are many counts of this clonotype. This sequence joins TRBV6-2 or TRBV6-3 and TRBJ2-7; possibly TRBD1 for D (6 bases). The CDR3 has 14 residues. Trimming shortened V by 5 bases and J by 5 bases, and 16 bases separated the two germline ends. Germline V gene lookup returns CDR1 MNHEY and CDR2 SVGEGT. Here the CDR3 reads CASSTRTGSDEQYV. Written as DNA, the CDR3 is TGTGCCAGCAGTACCCGTACAGGGTCGGACGAGCAGTACGTC.

The chain uses TRBV11-1 and TRBJ2-1; D unresolved. Per the germline V gene, CDR1 is SGHAT and CDR2 is FQDESV (reference sequence). This CDR3 region has 11 residues. V shed 5 bases and J shed 7 bases, with 6 bases lying between them. CDR3 sequence: CASSDMNEQFF. CDR3 sequence (DNA): TGTGCCAGCAGCGATATGAATGAGCAGTTCTTC.

The V and J genes are TRBV18 and TRBJ2-7; TRBD2 agrees at 8 bases. The CDR3 is 14 residues long. The germline V gene has CDR1 KGHSH and CDR2 LQKENI. The junction had 7 bases not matched to a gene; V was cut back by 6 bases and J by 3 bases. Here the CDR3 DNA reads TGTGCCAGCTCCGACGGGAGGGGGAACTACGAGCAGTACTTC. This codes for CASSDGRGNYEQYF.

The CDR3 sequence: CASSFVGDSYNEQFF. As DNA, the CDR3 is TGTGCCAGCAGCTTTGTCGGCGATTCTTACAATGAGCAGTTCTTC. The chain is built from TRBV7-9 and TRBJ2-1, with D unclear. V was clipped by 3 bases and J by 4 bases, with 13 bases between them. This CDR3 has 15 residues. The germline V gene has CDR1 SEHNR and CDR2 FQNEAQ (reference sequence).

This clonotype was recorded at least ten times. The gene calls are TRBV30 and TRBJ2-2; D is undetermined. This CDR3 has 12 residues. Per germline, CDR1 GTSNPN and CDR2 SVGIG (reference sequence). Trimming pared 5 bases from V and 5 bases from J, leaving 9 bases between. CDR3 protein: CAWFSWTGELFF. The CDR3 region has the DNA TGTGCCTGGTTTAGCTGGACCGGGGAGCTGTTTTTT.

This clonotype was counted between two and nine times. The rearrangement uses TRBV28 and TRBJ2-7; 8 positions agree with TRBD2. V lost 5 bases and J lost 2; bases outside the gene matches: 5. Germline loops: CDR1 MDHEN, CDR2 SYDVKM. This CDR3 is 14 amino acids long. CDR3 sequence (DNA): TGTGCCAGCAGTCACCAAGCGGGAGCCTACGAGCAGTACTTC. Amino acids: CASSHQAGAYEQYF.

The chain has TRBV7-6 and TRBJ2-7; 8 bases align to TRBD2. J was trimmed by 5 bases and V by 1 base; bases with no gene match: 13. The germline CDR1 and CDR2 sequences are SGHVS and FNYEAQ. The CDR3 runs 17 residues. CDR3 in amino acids: CASSLGGGSSGSHEQYF. CDR3 sequence (DNA): TGTGCCAGCAGCTTAGGGGGTGGGTCTAGCGGGTCCCACGAGCAGTACTTC.

The chain is built from TRBV14 and TRBJ2-1; 9 positions agree with TRBD1. This CDR3 spans 15 amino acids. Per germline, CDR1 SGHDN and CDR2 FVKESK. V shed 4 bases, J shed 6 bases, and the junction held 7 bases outside the gene matches. CDR3: CASSRPGQGSNEQFF. For the CDR3, the DNA is TGTGCCAGCAGCCGCCCGGGACAGGGTTCCAATGAGCAGTTCTTC.

This clonotype was picked up a small number of times. V is TRBV10-3 and J is TRBJ2-1; TRBD1 might be the D (6 bases). With 2 bases removed from V and 0 bases from J, the gap between germline ends came to 17 bases. The CDR3 runs 18 residues. From germline, CDR1 is ENHRY and CDR2 SYGVKD. CDR3 protein: CAISELGNRAISYNEQFF. The CDR3 DNA reads as TGTGCCATCAGTGAGCTGGGAAACAGGGCCATCTCCTACAATGAGCAGTTCTTC.

This clonotype was detected many times. The rearrangement joins TRBV5-1 to TRBJ2-5; 8 nucleotides agree with TRBD1. Germline V gives CDR1 SGHRS, CDR2 YFSETQ. The ends lost 4 bases at V and 5 bases at J; junction bases unmatched: 7. This CDR3 is 14 amino acids long. The CDR3: CASSGLTGEETQYF. The CDR3, as DNA: TGCGCCAGCAGCGGGCTGACAGGGGAGGAGACCCAGTACTTC. The variable domain in full, with the rest retrieved from reference TRBV5-1 and TRBJ2-5, is KAGVTQTPRYLIKTRGQQVTLSCSPISGHRSVSWYQQTPGQGLQFLFEYFSETQRNKGNFPGRFSGRQFSNSRSEMNVSTLELGDSALYLCASSGLTGEETQYFGPGTRLLVL.

A few counts support this clonotype. The V and J genes are TRBV21-1 and TRBJ1-3; the table's D call TRBD1 went unverified against the DNA. TRBV21-1 is recorded as a pseudogene. This CDR3 region has 18 residues. CDR3 residues: CASSKWGREYYRGNTIYF. The CDR3 nucleotides read TGTGCCAGCAGCAAATGGGGCAGGGAATATTATCGTGGAAACACCATATATTTT.

The chain recombines TRBV12-3 or TRBV12-4 with TRBJ1-1; D gene unclear. There are 13 residues in the CDR3. Trimming pared 2 bases from V and 11 bases from J, leaving 15 bases between. The CDR3 region has the DNA TGTGCCAGCAGTTTAACGGAGGCAACCACGGCTTTCTTT. Translated: CASSLTEATTAFF.

A few counts support this clonotype. This chain joins TRBV14 and TRBJ2-7; perhaps TRBD2 as D (6 bases). With 0 bases removed from V and 6 bases from J, the gap between germline ends came to 24 bases. The germline V gene encodes CDR1 SGHDN and CDR2 FVKESK. This CDR3 comprises 18 residues. The CDR3, as DNA: TGTGCCAGCAGCCAAGATGTGTTCCAACGGGAGTCTTCCCTCGAGCAGTACTTC. Its translation: CASSQDVFQRESSLEQYF.

This clonotype was seen more than once but under ten times. The chain links TRBV19 to TRBJ2-1; 7 nucleotides agree with TRBD2. The CDR3 length is 13 residues. Germline-derived CDR1 and CDR2 are LNHDA and SQIVND (reference sequence). With V trimmed by 7 bases and J by 7 bases, 7 bases remained unmatched. CDR3 protein: CASMRGLGNEQFF. CDR3 DNA: TGTGCCAGTATGCGGGGGTTGGGGAATGAGCAGTTCTTC.

J is TRBJ2-7 and V is TRBV9; 7 bases map to TRBD2. The CDR3 runs 15 residues. V shed 4 bases, J shed 1 base, and the junction held 8 bases outside the gene matches. Germline V gives CDR1 SGDLS, CDR2 YYNGEE. The CDR3 DNA is TGTGCCAGCAGCACGTGCCTAGCGGAATCCTACGAGCAGTACGTC. Its protein is CASSTCLAESYEQYV.

This clonotype appeared many times. This rearrangement joins TRBV12-3 or TRBV12-4 to TRBJ2-7; unclear D gene. This CDR3 contains 15 residues. The V gene lost 3 bases and the J gene lost 5 bases, with 17 bases spanning the gap. CDR3 amino acids: CASSFRSPLSHEQYF. The CDR3 DNA reads as TGTGCCAGCAGTTTTCGGTCGCCTCTGAGCCACGAGCAGTACTTC.

This clonotype came up many times. V and J are TRBV29-1 and TRBJ2-2, with no clear D. The CDR3 loop spans 12 amino acids. CDR1 and CDR2 from the germline V gene are SQVTM and ANQGSEA. The V gene lost 4 bases and the J gene lost 4 bases, with 7 bases spanning the gap. DNA of the CDR3: TGCAGCGTTGTGGGGTCCACCGGGGAGCTGTTTTTT. Its translation is CSVVGSTGELFF.

In its sample, this clonotype was seen a few times. The rearrangement links TRBV7-9 to TRBJ1-1; D remains unclear. The CDR3 has 12 amino acids. V was pared by 3 bases and J by 3 bases, with 5 bases between. Germline CDR1 is SEHNR and CDR2 is FQNEAQ (reference sequence). The CDR3 protein is CASSFGDTEAFF. The CDR3 region has the DNA TGTGCCAGCAGCTTTGGGGACACTGAAGCTTTCTTT.